This TCR beta chain was sequenced in a study of T cell repertoires in cytomegalovirus infection. This clonotype was seen ten or more times. The antigen is unknown. A junction boundary mismatches the germline segment, possibly from a read error. Using its own MiXCR run on the reads, TCRdb lists one record per CDR3 protein. Of approximately 56,000 distinct CDR3 sequences detected, 20% appear once; the ten largest clones hold 80%. The CDR3 spans 11 residues. The germline gives CDR1 MNHEY, CDR2 SVGEGT. Study-wide findings and caveats: In two of eight donors, the top clonotype was HLA-C-restricted CMV-specific.

The TCR originated in a human donor in good health (CMV status not recorded). Some clones in this sample may be carry-over from other donors' samples. The chain uses TRBV6-2 or TRBV6-3 and TRBJ2-5, with D perhaps TRBD1 or TRBD2 (5 bases each). The material was CD8+ T cells from cultured PBMCs, obtained from culture after CMV antigen stimulation. CDR3 in amino acids: CASSYPGPEDF. The CDR3 DNA follows: TGTGCCAGCAGTTATCCGGGACCTGAGGACTTC.